Listed below are T cell receptor beta chains from one sample, sequenced in a study of cytomegalovirus exposure and HLA in healthy donors. Repertoires were generated with immunoSEQ multiplex PCR, while TCRdb's copy carries only in-frame clones and drops some. The top ten clones hold roughly 1.6% of a sample with 140,000 or so clones, roughly three quarters of them seen once. Sequences were obtained from PBMCs. Source of these receptors: a middle-aged woman in good health and CMV-seronegative. Each CDR3 is given with its conserved first and last residue. D genes are given only for firm matches. The size entry is marked missing in some rows and otherwise reads once, few, many or a size class.

cdr3_nt,cdr3_aa,clone_size,v_call,d_call,j_call
TGTGCCAGCTCAATGGGACAGTACAATGAGCAGTTCTTC,CASSMGQYNEQFF,-,TRBV18,TRBD1,TRBJ2-1
TGTGCCAGCAGTGATGAGACAGTCTACAATTCACCCCTCCACTTT,CASSDETVYNSPLHF,-,TRBV6-1,-,TRBJ1-6
TGTGCCAGTAGTATAGCCGACAGGGGGCTCAACGAGCAGTACTTC,CASSIADRGLNEQYF,-,TRBV19,TRBD1,TRBJ2-7
TGTGCCAGCAGTCCCGGACAGGGGGTCTATGGCTACACCTTC,CASSPGQGVYGYTF,few,TRBV13,TRBD1,TRBJ1-2
TGTGCCAGTAGTGCCGGGACTAGCTATAGCACAGATACGCAGTATTTT,CASSAGTSYSTDTQYF,-,TRBV19,TRBD2,TRBJ2-3
TGCGCCAGCAGCCACGTAGGGGCCACTAACTATGGCTACACCTTC,CASSHVGATNYGYTF,-,TRBV4-1,-,TRBJ1-2
TGTGCCAGCAGGGAAGGGGTATCGGGAGTCTCACCCCTCCACTTT,CASREGVSGVSPLHF,-,TRBV5-4,-,TRBJ1-6
TGTGCCAGCAGTGGGGGGGGGACTCCCGGGTCTGAAGCTTTCTTT,CASSGGGTPGSEAFF,once,TRBV6-4,-,TRBJ1-1
TGTGCCAGCAGAGTCCGGGACAGGGGTAGCTACGAGCAGTACTTC,CASRVRDRGSYEQYF,-,TRBV6-5,TRBD1,TRBJ2-7
TGTGCCAGCAGTTTTTCAGGGGTCACAGATACGCAGTATTTT,CASSFSGVTDTQYF,-,TRBV6-5,-,TRBJ2-3
TGTGCCAGCAGTGCTAGCGGGGGGGCATATGAGCAGTTCTTC,CASSASGGAYEQFF,-,TRBV2,TRBD2,TRBJ2-1
TGTGCCAGCAACCCAGACAGAAACACTGAAGCTTTCTTT,CASNPDRNTEAFF,-,TRBV6-5,-,TRBJ1-1
TGCGCCAGCAGTGAGGAGGGGCGGGGGGCTCTTGAGCAGTACTTC,CASSEEGRGALEQYF,few,TRBV10-1,TRBD2,TRBJ2-7
TGTGCCAGCAGCTCGGACAGGGGCTATGGTGAAAAATACACTGAAGCTTTCTTT,CASSSDRGYGEKYTEAFF,-,TRBV7-2,TRBD1,TRBJ1-1
TGTGCCAGCTCAACAGGGGAATTTTACAATGAGCAGTTCTTC,CASSTGEFYNEQFF,-,TRBV14,TRBD1,TRBJ2-1
TGCAGCGTATGGGACAGGGGGCAGACCCAGTACTTC,CSVWDRGQTQYF,-,TRBV29-1,TRBD1,TRBJ2-5
TGCGCCAGCAGCCTGACTAGTGGCCCCGAGACCCAGTACTTC,CASSLTSGPETQYF,-,TRBV4-1,-,TRBJ2-5
TGTGCCAGCATCGGGACTAGCGGGAGGGTCACAGATACGCAGTATTTT,CASIGTSGRVTDTQYF,-,TRBV7-8,TRBD2,TRBJ2-3
TGCGCCAGCAGAGGGACAGGGTTGGCAGATACGCAGTATTTT,CASRGTGLADTQYF,-,TRBV5-1,TRBD1,TRBJ2-3
TGTGCCAGCACCGACTTGGTAGCGGGGGGTACAGATACGCAGTATTTT,CASTDLVAGGTDTQYF,-,TRBV7-6,TRBD2,TRBJ2-3
TGCGCCAGCAGCTTCCAATATTTAGAGAACGAAAAACTGTTTTTT,CASSFQYLENEKLFF,-,TRBV5-1,-,TRBJ1-4
TGTGCCAGCAGCCACGACGATACAGGGGGCCGGAACACTGAAGCTTTCTTT,CASSHDDTGGRNTEAFF,few,TRBV5-6,TRBD1,TRBJ1-1
TGTGCCAGCAGTTTAGCGGGGTTAGGCGAGCAGTACTTC,CASSLAGLGEQYF,-,TRBV27,-,TRBJ2-7
TGTGCCAGCAGACCACAGAGTCCTAATGAAAAACTGTTTTTT,CASRPQSPNEKLFF,-,TRBV28,-,TRBJ1-4
TGTGCCAGCTCACCACCGTTTGAAGCGGGACCCTATCAAACGGCGTCAGATACGCAGTATTTT,CASSPPFEAGPYQTASDTQYF,-,TRBV18,TRBD2,TRBJ2-3
TGTTCCAGCAGCTTAGGCGGCTACGAGCAGTACTTC,CSSSLGGYEQYF,-,TRBV7-9,-,TRBJ2-7
TGTGCCAGCACCCTGACTAGCGGGGGGGCCAATGAGCAGTTCTTC,CASTLTSGGANEQFF,-,TRBV7-9,TRBD2,TRBJ2-1
TGCGCCAGCAGCCCTCTGGAGTCCTATGGCTACACCTTC,CASSPLESYGYTF,-,TRBV5-1,-,TRBJ1-2
TGCGCCAGCAGCCCCTATTGGGGACAGATGAACACTGAAGCTTTCTTT,CASSPYWGQMNTEAFF,-,TRBV4-1,TRBD1,TRBJ1-1
TGCGCCAGCAGCCAAGAAATAGATGGTTATCAGCCCCAGCATTTT,CASSQEIDGYQPQHF,-,TRBV4-1,-,TRBJ1-5
TGTGCCAGCAGAACGGCAGGATACAATCAGCCCCAGCATTTT,CASRTAGYNQPQHF,-,TRBV27,-,TRBJ1-5
TGCGCCAGCAGCCAAGATAATCGGCCGGGGAAGCGGCCCCAGCATTTT,CASSQDNRPGKRPQHF,-,TRBV4-1,-,TRBJ1-5
TGTGCCAGCAGCCCGGACAGATATGGCTACACCTTC,CASSPDRYGYTF,-,TRBV14,-,TRBJ1-2
TGTGCCTGGAGTGTACAGGGGGATACCCATCAGCCCCAGCATTTT,CAWSVQGDTHQPQHF,-,TRBV30,TRBD1,TRBJ1-5
TGCGCCAGCAGCGGTGGATACAGGTCTTCTAATGAAAAACTGTTTTTT,CASSGGYRSSNEKLFF,-,TRBV5-1,-,TRBJ1-4
TGTGCCAGCAGTTTCGCGGGCTCCTATAATTCACCCCTCCACTTT,CASSFAGSYNSPLHF,-,TRBV28,-,TRBJ1-6
TGTGCCACCAGCAGAGGTCAGGGGGAATACAATGAGCAGTTCTTC,CATSRGQGEYNEQFF,-,TRBV15,TRBD1,TRBJ2-1
TGTGCCAGCTCCCCTCTGGAGGGAAACACTGAAGCTTTCTTT,CASSPLEGNTEAFF,-,TRBV18,-,TRBJ1-1
TGCGCCAGCAGCGCACTAGCGGGGAGTACAGATACGCAGTATTTT,CASSALAGSTDTQYF,-,TRBV5-1,TRBD2,TRBJ2-3
TGTGCCAGTACCATTGACAGGGGATATGGCTACACCTTC,CASTIDRGYGYTF,-,TRBV19,TRBD1,TRBJ1-2
TGTGCCAGCAGTCCTTCCCGGACAGGGGGATACACCTTC,CASSPSRTGGYTF,-,TRBV27,TRBD1,TRBJ1-2
TGTGCCAGCAGCCGACCCCCGTCTGTCCTTCAGTTCTGGGCCTATGGCTACACCTTC,CASSRPPSVLQFWAYGYTF,-,TRBV28,-,TRBJ1-2
TGTGCCAGCAGCTTCACTAGCGGGGGGGATACGCAGTATTTT,CASSFTSGGDTQYF,few,TRBV11-3,TRBD2,TRBJ2-3
TGTGCCAGCAGCGCGGACAGAGAGCAGTTCTTC,CASSADREQFF,-,TRBV9,-,TRBJ2-1
TGTGCCAGCTCGGGACAGGGGGTCACTGAAGCTTTCTTT,CASSGQGVTEAFF,few,TRBV28,TRBD1,TRBJ1-1
TGTGCCAGTACCGAGGGACAGGGCCCCAATCAGCCCCAGCATTTT,CASTEGQGPNQPQHF,-,TRBV19,TRBD1,TRBJ1-5
TGTGCCAGTAGTGCGGCCGGGACAGGGAATTCACCCCTCCACTTT,CASSAAGTGNSPLHF,-,TRBV19,TRBD1,TRBJ1-6
TGTGCCAGTACTGCCGGGACAGGGATGTACGAGCAGTACTTC,CASTAGTGMYEQYF,-,TRBV19,TRBD1,TRBJ2-7